A selection of T cell receptor beta chains follows, all from one sample in a study of T cell repertoires in cytomegalovirus infection. TCRdb recomputed calls from the reads with MiXCR, one row per CDR3 protein. The data show about 240,000 distinct CDR3 sequences, with 9% to 15% seen just once and 1.5% to 2% held by the top ten. Sequencing was carried out using PBMCs. The receptors stem from a human donor in good health (CMV status not recorded). Some clones in this sample may be carry-over from other donors' samples. Both conserved end residues are part of each CDR3. A D gene is named only where the DNA matches it firmly. The size field is filled for only some rows; it gives once, few, many or a size class.

TGTGCCAGCAGGGGGCAGGGCGATGAGCAGTTCTTC	CASRGQGDEQFF	few	TRBV5-6	TRBJ2-1	-
TGTGCCAGCAGTTTAGGCATGGTTACCGGGGAGCTGTTTTTT	CASSLGMVTGELFF	-	TRBV12-3/TRBV12-4	TRBJ2-2	-
TGTGCCAGCAGCCAACAAGCAACTAATGAAAAACTGTTTTTT	CASSQQATNEKLFF	many	TRBV7-9	TRBJ1-4	-
TGTGCCAGCAGCTGGGGCGGGGAGACCCAGTACTTC	CASSWGGETQYF	many	TRBV7-9	TRBJ2-5	-
TGTGCCAGTAGTATAGATCAGGGAACCGGGGAGCTGTTTTTT	CASSIDQGTGELFF	few	TRBV19	TRBJ2-2	-
TGCAGCGTTGGGGAGATGGGCATGAACACTGAAGCTTTCTTT	CSVGEMGMNTEAFF	few	TRBV29-1	TRBJ1-1	-
TGCAGCGTCGTCGAAGGGACAGGACATGAAGCTTTCTTT	CSVVEGTGHEAFF	few	TRBV29-1	TRBJ1-1	TRBD1
TGTGCCAGCAGTCCCCCGGGACTATTCTACGAGCAGTACTTC	CASSPPGLFYEQYF	-	TRBV12-3/TRBV12-4	TRBJ2-7	TRBD2
TGTGCCAGCAGCCAAACAGGGGGCGGGTTTGACTATGGCTACACCTTC	CASSQTGGGFDYGYTF	-	TRBV2	TRBJ1-2	TRBD1
TGTGCCAGCAGTTCGGACCCCCCGAGGACCGGGGAGCTGTTTTTT	CASSSDPPRTGELFF	-	TRBV12-3/TRBV12-4	TRBJ2-2	-
TGTGCCAGCAGCCCCCAGGGACAGATCTCCTACAATGAGCAGTTCTTC	CASSPQGQISYNEQFF	few	TRBV7-3	TRBJ2-1	TRBD1
TGCAGCGTTGAAGTTGTGGGGGGCACTGAAGCTTTCTTT	CSVEVVGGTEAFF	few	TRBV29-1	TRBJ1-1	-
TGCAGCGTTGAAGATCACCCTACCCGACAGGGGAGCTATGGCTACACCTTC	CSVEDHPTRQGSYGYTF	many	TRBV29-1	TRBJ1-2	TRBD1
TGCAGTGCTAGAGATCTCAGAGGGGTCATTCAGTACTTC	CSARDLRGVIQYF	few	TRBV20-1	TRBJ2-4	-
TGTGCTAGTGGTTCGCGAGGGTGGACGGGCGGGACTGAAGCTTTCTTT	CASGSRGWTGGTEAFF	few	TRBV12-5	TRBJ1-1	-
TGTGCCAGCAGTACAGGGAGCACTGAAGCTTTCTTT	CASSTGSTEAFF	few	TRBV7-9	TRBJ1-1	-
TGTGCCAGCAACCCGGCCGGGAGCGCAGATACGCAGTATTTT	CASNPAGSADTQYF	few	TRBV28	TRBJ2-3	-
TGCAGCGTTCAGGGACAGGGAGACTCACCCCTCCACTTT	CSVQGQGDSPLHF	-	TRBV29-1	TRBJ1-6	TRBD1
TGTGCCAGCAGCTTTGGCGGTGAAAAACTGTTTTTT	CASSFGGEKLFF	many	TRBV7-2	TRBJ1-4	-
TGTGCCAGCAGCTTCTACGCTCTCACAGCGGGGGCCAAAAACATTCAGTACTTC	CASSFYALTAGAKNIQYF	many	TRBV7-2	TRBJ2-4	TRBD2
TGTGCCAGCACCGCGACTGGAGCGGGGTCACTGCTTCAGTACTTC	CASTATGAGSLLQYF	few	TRBV2	TRBJ2-4	TRBD2
TGTGCCAGCAATCAGCTGAGACAGCAGAATTCACCCCTCCACTTT	CASNQLRQQNSPLHF	many	TRBV6-2/TRBV6-3	TRBJ1-6	-
TGTGCCAGCAGCTTAGATCTAGGATCAAGGGGAGGGTCCGAGCAGTACTTC	CASSLDLGSRGGSEQYF	few	TRBV11-3	TRBJ2-7	TRBD2
TGTGCCATCAGTGACCCCAGGGAAAGCGAGCAGTACTTC	CAISDPRESEQYF	-	TRBV10-3	TRBJ2-7	-
TGTGCCATCAGTGAGTCAGTGCGTACGCAGTATTTT	CAISESVRTQYF	-	TRBV10-3	TRBJ2-3	-
TGTGCCAGCAGTTACGAAGGGGCCAGCACAGATACGCAGTATTTT	CASSYEGASTDTQYF	many	TRBV6-2/TRBV6-3	TRBJ2-3	-
TGTGCCAGCAGCGTGCCCGGGACAGGGGGGCCTTATGGCTACACCTTC	CASSVPGTGGPYGYTF	few	TRBV5-5	TRBJ1-2	TRBD1
TGTGCCAGCAGCTTAGTTGGCAGCCAGATTGAAGCTTTCTTT	CASSLVGSQIEAFF	many	TRBV7-9	TRBJ1-1	-
TGTGCCAGCAGTTCAGGCGAGCAGTACTTC	CASSSGEQYF	many	TRBV28	TRBJ2-7	-
TGCGCCAGCAGCCTATCAACGGGGGATCAGCCCCAGCATTTT	CASSLSTGDQPQHF	few	TRBV5-1	TRBJ1-5	-